These 11 T cell receptor beta chains share one sample of origin, sequenced in a study of PD-L1 blockade in urothelial cancer. This table comes from immunoSEQ multiplex PCR, and its TCRdb copy is limited to in-frame clones, with some not included. The table lists roughly 39,000 clones, about 89% of them singletons. The time point was: pretreatment peripheral blood. Source: PBMCs, taken around atezolizumab (anti-PD-L1) treatment. These receptors came from an older woman with urothelial cancer.

The chain links TRBV7-2 to TRBJ2-2; TRBD1 matches at 8 bases. Germline CDR1 SGHTA, CDR2 FQGNSA. The length of the CDR3 is 14 residues. CDR3: CAGGQGANTGELFF. The DNA of the CDR3 is TGTGCTGGCGGGCAGGGGGCCAACACCGGGGAGCTGTTTTTT.

In its sample, this clone was seen once. This sequence joins TRBV7-8 and TRBJ2-5; 12 bases map to TRBD2. Germline V gene sequence: CDR1 SGHVS, CDR2 FQNEAQ. The V and J ends lost 2 bases and 1 base, in that order; junction bases with no gene match: 2. The CDR3 has 16 residues. This CDR3 reads CASSLRLAGVQETQYF. The CDR3, as DNA: TGTGCCAGCAGCTTAAGACTAGCGGGGGTCCAAGAGACCCAGTACTTC.

The chain uses TRBV9 and TRBJ1-5, with unresolved D. CDR3 length equals 15 residues. Germline loops: CDR1 SGDLS, CDR2 YYNGEE. V lost 2 bases and J 2 bases, leaving 11 bases between the germline ends. In nucleotides, the CDR3 is TGTGCCAGCAGCGTCGGTGTGTCGGGCAATCAGCCCCAGCATTTT. Encoded protein: CASSVGVSGNQPQHF. The variable domain in full, completed from reference TRBV9 and TRBJ1-5, reads DSGVTQTPKHLITATGQRVTLRCSPRSGDLSVYWYQQSLDQGLQFLIQYYNGEERAKGNILERFSAQQFPDLHSELNLSSLELGDSALYFCASSVGVSGNQPQHFGDGTRLSIL.

This chain uses TRBV7-9 with TRBJ1-2; possible D gene TRBD1, 6 bases. This CDR3 is built from 15 residues. Trimming took off 5 bases at V and 5 bases at J, with 18 bases between the two ends. Per germline, CDR1 SEHNR and CDR2 FQNEAQ (reference sequence). CDR3 protein: CASSPWEGQMYGYTF. The CDR3 bases are TGTGCCAGCAGCCCTTGGGAAGGACAGATGTATGGCTACACCTTC.

J is TRBJ2-5 and V is TRBV7-2, with a possible D match to TRBD1 (6 bases). V lost 6 bases, J lost 5 bases, and 19 bases lay in between. There are 15 residues in the CDR3. Germline V CDR1 and CDR2: SGHTA, FQGNSA. The CDR3 sequence: CASRRSGTLVETQYF. The DNA of the CDR3 is TGTGCCAGCAGGAGATCCGGGACACTCGTGGAGACCCAGTACTTC. Full variable domain (remainder filled in from reference TRBV7-2 and TRBJ2-5): GAGVSQSPSNKVTEKGKDVELRCDPISGHTALYWYRQSLGQGLEFLIYFQGNSAPDKSGLPSDRFSAERTGGSVSTLTIQRTQQEDSAVYLCASRRSGTLVETQYFGPGTRLLVL.

The chain joins TRBV27 to TRBJ2-1; D may be TRBD2 (5 bases). CDR3 length: 13 amino acids. Trimming stripped 3 bases from V and 8 bases from J, with 11 bases between. CDR1 and CDR2 (germline): MNHEY, SMNVEV (reference sequence). The CDR3 loop reads CASSLPSSHEQFF. Written as DNA, the CDR3 is TGTGCCAGCAGTTTGCCTAGCTCCCATGAGCAGTTCTTC.

The rearrangement joins TRBV18 to TRBJ2-3, with 9 bases fitting TRBD2. V shed 3 bases and J 2 bases; nucleotides not matched to a gene: 9. The CDR3 has 17 amino acids. Looked up from germline, CDR1 is KGHSH and CDR2 is LQKENI. The chain's CDR3 is CASSPRLADSVTDTQYF. CDR3 nucleotides: TGTGCCAGCTCACCTAGACTAGCGGATAGCGTCACAGATACGCAGTATTTT.

The chain employs TRBV10-3 and TRBJ2-5, with 7 bases that match TRBD1. Trimming cost V 0 bases and J 3 bases; bases outside gene matches: 1. The length of the CDR3 is 14 residues. Per germline, CDR1 ENHRY and CDR2 SYGVKD. CDR3 DNA: TGTGCCATCAGTGAGTCAGGGGGCGAAGAGACCCAGTACTTC. This sequence encodes CAISESGGEETQYF.

J is TRBJ1-5 and V is TRBV18; a weak D match, TRBD1 (6 bases). The germline CDR1 and CDR2 sequences are KGHSH and LQKENI. The CDR3 totals 15 residues. V lost 1 base, J lost 0 bases, and 7 bases lay in between. Here the CDR3 reads CASSPLTGSNQPQHF. Here the CDR3 DNA reads TGTGCCAGCTCACCACTGACAGGTAGCAATCAGCCCCAGCATTTT.

The chain employs TRBV6-6 and TRBJ2-7, with D tentatively TRBD2 (6 bases). The V end was cut by 8 bases, the J end by 0 bases, with 14 bases between. This CDR3 region has 14 residues. Germline V gene lookup returns CDR1 MNHNY and CDR2 SVGAGI (reference sequence). In DNA, the CDR3 is TGTGCCAGCTGCTGGGACTCTCGCTCCTACGAGCAGTACTTC. Translated: CASCWDSRSYEQYF.

The V and J genes are TRBV28 and TRBJ1-1; 12 bases are shared with TRBD1. The CDR3 spans 16 residues. Germline V gives CDR1 MDHEN, CDR2 SYDVKM. V trimming: 2 bases; J trimming: 7 bases; junction bases outside the gene matches: 8. The CDR3 bases are TGTGCCAGCAGTTTAGAGGGACAGGGGGCGCTGGGTGAAGCTTTCTTT. Amino acids: CASSLEGQGALGEAFF. Based on the CDR3 plus reference TRBV28 and TRBJ1-1, the full variable domain is DVKVTQSSRYLVKRTGEKVFLECVQDMDHENMFWYRQDPGLGLRLIYFSYDVKMKEKGDIPEGYSVSREKKERFSLILESASTNQTSMYLCASSLEGQGALGEAFFGQGTRLTVV.